These 14 T cell receptor beta chains came from one sample sequenced in a study of blood T cell repertoires in COVID-19. Clones were sequenced by immunoSEQ multiplex PCR, and TCRdb holds only the in-frame ones, with some missing. The profile shows about 120,000 clones, roughly 80% of them singletons. The sequencing input was peripheral blood. The receptors here all came from a man between 65 and 85 years old with acute or convalescent COVID-19.

The V gene is TRBV12-5, the J gene TRBJ1-5, with TRBD1 identical over 11 bases. The germline V gene has CDR1 LGHNT and CDR2 FRNRAP. The V gene end was trimmed by 5 bases and the J gene end by 0 bases; junction bases not matched to a gene: 6. The CDR3 is 17 amino acids. CDR3 in DNA: TGTGCTAGTGGTGGGGACAGGGGGAGTTTTAGCAATCAGCCCCAGCATTTT. The encoded protein is CASGGDRGSFSNQPQHF.

The chain uses TRBV6-2 or TRBV6-3 and TRBJ2-1; TRBD2 agrees at 7 bases. CDR3 length: 16 residues. Losses at the gene ends were 8 bases for V and 5 bases for J; bases not matched to a gene: 15. Germline CDR1 and CDR2: MNHEY and SVGEGT. The CDR3, as DNA: TGTGCCAGCGGCCTAGGACAAACGGGAGGTCACAATGAGCAGTTCTTC. This gives the protein CASGLGQTGGHNEQFF.

The gene calls are TRBV11-2 and TRBJ2-7; D is undetermined. In germline, CDR1 is SGHAT, CDR2 FQNNGV. V was clipped by 5 bases and J by 5 bases, with 16 bases between them. This CDR3 comprises 14 residues. The CDR3 region has the DNA TGTGCCAGCAGCCTATCCATGAGAGTGGACGAGCAGTACTTC. It translates to CASSLSMRVDEQYF.

This clone occurred a few times. The gene calls are TRBV30 and TRBJ1-1; 7 positions agree with TRBD1. From germline, CDR1 is GTSNPN and CDR2 SVGIG (reference sequence). The CDR3 has 13 amino acids. J gave up 6 bases and V 2 bases, and 6 bases lay outside the gene matches. DNA of the CDR3: TGTGCCTGGAGTCTAGACAGGGAGGCTGAAGCTTTCTTT. Protein sequence: CAWSLDREAEAFF.

This clone is a singleton in its sample. This chain links TRBV29-1 with TRBJ2-7; the match to TRBD2 covers 9 bases. There are 13 residues in the CDR3. V trimming: 7 bases; J trimming: 4 bases; junction bases outside the gene matches: 8. Looked up from germline, CDR1 is SQVTM and CDR2 is ANQGSEA. The CDR3 reads CSARLADKYEQYF. As DNA, the CDR3 is TGCAGCGCCAGACTAGCGGACAAGTACGAGCAGTACTTC.

This clone came up a few times. This chain links TRBV30 with TRBJ1-2, with TRBD1 matching over 8 bases. Germline assignment: CDR1 GTSNPN and CDR2 SVGIG (reference sequence). The CDR3 contains 13 residues. J lost 14 bases, V lost 2 bases, and 13 bases had no gene match. CDR3: CAWSSYRGEARTF. The CDR3 nucleotides are TGTGCCTGGAGTAGCTACAGGGGGGAAGCGCGTACCTTC.

This chain links TRBV28 with TRBJ2-6; 12 bases fit TRBD1. This CDR3 has 18 residues. Trimming at V came to 7 bases and at J to 3 bases, leaving 10 bases not matched to a gene. Per germline, CDR1 MDHEN and CDR2 SYDVKM. In DNA, the CDR3 is TGTGCCAGCACCACCGGAGGGACAGGGGGCCTTGGGGCCAACGTCCTGACTTTC. Translation: CASTTGGTGGLGANVLTF.

This clone was seen more than once but under ten times. The chain has TRBV5-4 and TRBJ2-5, with a weak D call TRBD2 (5 bases). V was trimmed by 4 bases and J by 5 bases, leaving 6 bases between them. Germline CDR1 is SGHNT and CDR2 is YYREEE (reference sequence). The CDR3 extends over 11 amino acids. CDR3 nucleotide sequence: TGTGCCAGCAGCCGCGGGGAGACCCAGTACTTC. Translated: CASSRGETQYF.

The J gene is TRBJ2-7, the V gene TRBV4-1; D not certain. This CDR3 has 13 residues. Trimming removed 1 base from V and 5 bases from J, with 9 bases in between. The V gene's germline CDR1 is MGHRA and CDR2 YSYEKL. CDR3: CASSQVGADEQYF. CDR3 coding DNA: TGCGCCAGCAGCCAAGTGGGTGCGGACGAGCAGTACTTC.

The CDR3 loop is CASSSGQGNEKLFF. DNA for the CDR3: TGTGCCAGCAGCTCCGGACAGGGTAATGAAAAACTGTTTTTT. V is TRBV5-4 and J is TRBJ1-4; 8 bases agree with TRBD1. Germline loops: CDR1 SGHNT, CDR2 YYREEE (reference sequence). CDR3 length: 14 amino acids. V shed 3 bases, J shed 4 bases, and the junction held 2 bases outside the gene matches.

The chain is built from TRBV6-5 and TRBJ2-2; the D is unclear. The CDR3 extends over 14 amino acids. Per the germline V gene, CDR1 is MNHEY and CDR2 is SVGAGI. The V and J ends lost 6 bases and 6 bases respectively, with 14 bases between them. CDR3 loop: CASSPPGAPGELFF. DNA of the CDR3: TGTGCCAGCAGCCCACCGGGTGCCCCCGGGGAGCTGTTTTTT.

This chain connects TRBV6-6 to TRBJ2-7, with TRBD1 matching 8 bases. V was pared by 7 bases and J by 3 bases, with 5 bases of the junction left unmatched. CDR3 length: 13 amino acids. Germline V gene sequence: CDR1 MNHNY, CDR2 SVGAGI (reference sequence). CDR3 sequence: CASTETGVYEQYF. The CDR3 DNA is TGTGCCAGCACGGAGACAGGGGTCTACGAGCAGTACTTC.

The chain joins TRBV6-5 to TRBJ2-3; 7 bases align to TRBD1. The CDR3 sequence is 14 residues long. Germline CDR1 MNHEY, CDR2 SVGAGI. V lost 7 bases and J lost 0; bases outside the gene matches: 4. Written as DNA, the CDR3 is TGTGCCAGCAAAAGGGGGCTTAGCACAGATACGCAGTATTTT. Amino acids: CASKRGLSTDTQYF.

This clone came up a few times. This sequence joins TRBV30 and TRBJ2-2; 9 bases are shared with TRBD2. The CDR3 contains 13 residues. V lost 3 bases to trimming and J lost 8 bases; unmatched junction nucleotides: 4. Germline CDR1 GTSNPN, CDR2 SVGIG (reference sequence). CDR3 sequence (DNA): TGTGCCTGGAGCAGGACTAGCGTTGGGGAGCTGTTTTTT. This codes for CAWSRTSVGELFF.